The rows below give T cell receptor beta chains drawn from one sample of a study of cytomegalovirus exposure and HLA in healthy donors. Data came from immunoSEQ multiplex PCR; TCRdb stores just in-frame clones and leaves some out. The table includes 100,000 to 150,000 clones, roughly 82% detected once. Sequencing was done on a sample of PBMCs. These receptors all stem from a boy between 10 and 17 years old in good health and CMV-seronegative. Both conserved end residues are trimmed from each CDR3. The order of the fields is D gene, V gene, CDR3 protein. A D gene is named only where the DNA matches it firmly.

D gene: -; V gene: TRBV4-2; CDR3 protein: ASSQPLGEGGKAF
D gene: TRBD2; V gene: TRBV27; CDR3 protein: ASSYYAGGAYNEQF
D gene: -; V gene: TRBV14; CDR3 protein: ASSQDGRGYEQY
D gene: -; V gene: TRBV30; CDR3 protein: AWRGRGNQPQH
D gene: TRBD1; V gene: TRBV29-1; CDR3 protein: SVDSGTGGPQPYLHSNQPQH
D gene: -; V gene: TRBV9; CDR3 protein: ASSVAMNTEAF
D gene: TRBD2; V gene: TRBV18; CDR3 protein: ASSSSGDNIYNEQF
D gene: -; V gene: TRBV5-4; CDR3 protein: ASSIRGDTEAF
D gene: -; V gene: TRBV2; CDR3 protein: ASSEQVIDEAF
D gene: -; V gene: TRBV29-1; CDR3 protein: SVQTGELF
D gene: TRBD1; V gene: TRBV6-1; CDR3 protein: ASTPTGRPEAF
D gene: -; V gene: TRBV7-9; CDR3 protein: ASSSRQDEKLF
D gene: -; V gene: TRBV27; CDR3 protein: ASRTRGWGEAF
D gene: -; V gene: TRBV30; CDR3 protein: AWSGARSGELF
D gene: -; V gene: TRBV7-9; CDR3 protein: ASSLFEGRNTEAF
D gene: TRBD1; V gene: TRBV27; CDR3 protein: ASSLRGENTEAF
D gene: TRBD2; V gene: TRBV5-5; CDR3 protein: ASRTSGNGELF
D gene: TRBD2; V gene: TRBV27; CDR3 protein: ASSYSGGQDTGELF
D gene: -; V gene: TRBV5-4; CDR3 protein: ASSLPGPEAEAF
D gene: TRBD1; V gene: TRBV30; CDR3 protein: AWSGRGLGYGYT
D gene: TRBD1; V gene: TRBV5-1; CDR3 protein: ASSWDRGCEAF
D gene: -; V gene: TRBV11-2; CDR3 protein: ASSPGRGARTEAF
D gene: TRBD1; V gene: TRBV7-2; CDR3 protein: ASSLGTGLNTGELF
D gene: -; V gene: TRBV4-3; CDR3 protein: ASKSQAGELF
D gene: -; V gene: TRBV7-2; CDR3 protein: ASSFAGSSNQPQH
D gene: TRBD2; V gene: TRBV5-6; CDR3 protein: ASSFYGTSGQETQY
D gene: -; V gene: TRBV5-1; CDR3 protein: ASSSIGGVYGYT
D gene: TRBD2; V gene: TRBV4-1; CDR3 protein: ASSQDPAGTEQY
D gene: -; V gene: TRBV9; CDR3 protein: ASSVSGGGADTQY
D gene: TRBD1; V gene: TRBV9; CDR3 protein: ASSDPAATGERGYT
D gene: TRBD1; V gene: TRBV7-2; CDR3 protein: ASSVTGTVNQPQH
D gene: -; V gene: TRBV4-2; CDR3 protein: ASRRDETGELF
D gene: -; V gene: TRBV9; CDR3 protein: ASSPDYPGENEQF
D gene: -; V gene: TRBV15; CDR3 protein: ATSDGGPGYT
D gene: -; V gene: TRBV20-1; CDR3 protein: SARESAEQY
D gene: TRBD2; V gene: TRBV7-9; CDR3 protein: ASSSRASGRSAGELF
D gene: -; V gene: TRBV5-6; CDR3 protein: ASSFLAGSTSETQY
D gene: -; V gene: TRBV2; CDR3 protein: ASSEGQLTYEQY
D gene: -; V gene: TRBV6-6; CDR3 protein: ASSYPAGNLIYGYT
D gene: TRBD1; V gene: TRBV7-6; CDR3 protein: ASSPRQGARTEAF
D gene: -; V gene: TRBV5-8; CDR3 protein: ASSVSGANVLT
D gene: -; V gene: TRBV29-1; CDR3 protein: SVDPRGLYNEQF
D gene: TRBD2; V gene: TRBV11-2; CDR3 protein: ASSLAGGSSYEQY
D gene: -; V gene: TRBV27; CDR3 protein: ASRTDGTHYGYT
D gene: TRBD2; V gene: TRBV6-1; CDR3 protein: ASGRTSDLSYEQY
D gene: -; V gene: TRBV6-5; CDR3 protein: AIRGANTEAF
D gene: TRBD1; V gene: TRBV5-1; CDR3 protein: ASSPRDRETQY
D gene: TRBD1; V gene: TRBV7-2; CDR3 protein: ASSLDRGMSYEQY
D gene: -; V gene: TRBV15; CDR3 protein: ATSRDRGLGEKLF
D gene: -; V gene: TRBV7-2; CDR3 protein: ASSSLQGFGELF
D gene: -; V gene: TRBV5-6; CDR3 protein: ASSLAGQILNTEAF
D gene: -; V gene: TRBV5-5; CDR3 protein: ASSFGQSTDTQY
D gene: -; V gene: TRBV29-1; CDR3 protein: SVEPGEWGYT
D gene: TRBD1; V gene: TRBV30; CDR3 protein: AWSVGQGEGNTIY
D gene: -; V gene: TRBV9; CDR3 protein: ASSVGNRAHEQY
D gene: -; V gene: TRBV9; CDR3 protein: ASSPRSAPTDTQY